The 20 T cell receptor beta chains listed next were all sequenced from one sample in a study of blood T cells in healthy people across ages. Sample-barcoded 5' priming and a J-beta primer mix drove a second PCR of about 6 to 12 cycles. TCRdb independently ran MiXCR on the 5' RACE reads; one entry per CDR3 protein. The profile shows 1.5 million to 2 million distinct CDR3 sequences, around half of them singletons. Sequencing was performed on blood. These receptors came from a woman aged 40 to 49 in good health.

The chain uses TRBV20-1 and TRBJ2-1; D unresolved. The J call may be wrong; the DNA end is better matched by TRBJ2-7. Per the germline V gene, CDR1 is DFQATT and CDR2 is SNEGSKA (reference sequence). This CDR3 is built from 17 residues. This CDR3 is CSARGVSRLLNYNEQYF. CDR3 coding DNA: TGCAGTGCTAGAGGCGTTTCGAGGCTTCTGAACTACAATGAGCAGTACTTC.

The rearrangement uses TRBV7-3 and TRBJ2-1; D is perhaps TRBD1 or TRBD2 (5 bases each). The germline CDR1 and CDR2 sequences are SGHTA and FQGTGA. This CDR3 contains 15 residues. Trimming pared 0 bases from V and 7 bases from J, leaving 13 bases between. In DNA form, the CDR3 reads TGTGCCAGCAGCTTAACGGGGGACGGAATTAATGAGCAGTTCTTC. It yields the protein CASSLTGDGINEQFF.

The chain links TRBV27 to TRBJ1-1; weak D call: TRBD1 (5 bases). The CDR3 contains 13 residues. CDR1 and CDR2 (germline): MNHEY, SMNVEV (reference sequence). V lost 2 bases, J lost 9 bases, and 13 bases lay in between. The CDR3 nucleotides read TGTGCCAGCAGTTTAATATCCGAGGGGAAAGCTTTCTTT. Translating it yields CASSLISEGKAFF.

Here the CDR3 DNA reads TGCAGTGCTGTCACAGGACTTTCTGAAAAACTGTTTTTT. Amino acids: CSAVTGLSEKLFF. The chain employs TRBV20-1 and TRBJ1-4; the D gene is possibly TRBD1 (5 bases). CDR1 is DFQATT and CDR2 is SNEGSKA in the germline V gene (reference sequence). V lost 5 bases to trimming and J lost 7 bases, with 14 bases between them. CDR3 length equals 13 residues.

V usage is TRBV28 and J usage is TRBJ2-5; D not resolved. The V end lost 2 bases, the J end lost 2 bases, and 9 bases lay between the germline ends. The germline gives CDR1 MDHEN, CDR2 SYDVKM. CDR3 size: 14 residues. The CDR3 sequence: CASSLKGSQETQYF. The CDR3 region has the DNA TGTGCCAGCAGTTTAAAAGGGTCTCAAGAGACCCAGTACTTC.

Concerning this clonotype itself: At one boundary the junction diverges from the germline segment, which might be a read error. The rearrangement joins TRBV3-1 to TRBJ2-3; D is unclear. Germline V gene sequence: CDR1 LGHDT, CDR2 YNNKEL (reference sequence). CDR3 length: 14 amino acids. The CDR3 coding sequence is TGTGCCAACAGCCACAACCTACGCACAGATACGCAGTATTTT. This sequence encodes CANSHNLRTDTQYF.

This clonotype was seen a few times. This chain uses TRBV7-2 with TRBJ2-5; D may correspond to TRBD1 or TRBD2 (5 bases each). V shed 2 bases and J shed 0 bases, with 16 bases lying between them. The CDR3 loop spans 17 amino acids. The germline gives CDR1 SGHTA, CDR2 FQGNSA. The CDR3 loop is CASSLTSGRTYQETQYF. CDR3 bases: TGTGCCAGCAGCTTAACCTCGGGGCGTACCTACCAAGAGACCCAGTACTTC.

V usage is TRBV7-2 and J usage is TRBJ2-5; 9 bases match TRBD1. The CDR3 contains 15 residues. Per germline, CDR1 SGHTA and CDR2 FQGNSA. After removal of 0 bases from V and 4 bases from J, the junction contained 3 bases not matched to a gene. CDR3 sequence reads: CASSLATTGGETQYF. The CDR3 DNA sequence: TGTGCCAGCAGCTTAGCAACGACAGGGGGAGAGACCCAGTACTTC.

This clonotype was seen only once. The chain has TRBV20-1 and TRBJ1-6; 8 bases map to TRBD1. With V trimmed by 3 bases and J by 3 bases, 10 bases remained unmatched. Germline V gene data show CDR1 as DFQATT and CDR2 as SNEGSKA (reference sequence). This CDR3 is 17 amino acids long. The CDR3 reads CSARIETGANYNSPLHF. For the CDR3, the DNA is TGCAGTGCTAGGATCGAGACAGGGGCGAACTATAATTCACCCCTCCACTTT.

Here the CDR3 reads CASSFQGKPNYGYTF. The CDR3 coding sequence is TGTGCCAGCAGTTTCCAGGGGAAGCCTAACTATGGCTACACCTTC. The chain combines TRBV27 with TRBJ1-2; possibly TRBD1 for D (6 bases). CDR3 length equals 15 residues. From germline, CDR1 is MNHEY and CDR2 SMNVEV (reference sequence). Deletions cut 3 bases from V and 0 bases from J, with 11 bases between.

The chain links TRBV20-1 to TRBJ2-1; 11 positions match TRBD2. Germline values: CDR1 DFQATT, CDR2 SNEGSKA (reference sequence). The CDR3 has 20 amino acids. V trimming: 8 bases; J trimming: 0 bases; junction bases outside the gene matches: 21. The CDR3 nucleotides read TGCAGTCAGAAGAGGGGTATGAGACTAGCGGGACCGAGCTCCTACAATGAGCAGTTCTTC. Protein: CSQKRGMRLAGPSSYNEQFF.

The chain joins TRBV12-3 or TRBV12-4 to TRBJ1-4; 7 positions match TRBD1. After removal of 8 bases from V and 3 bases from J, the junction contained 9 bases not matched to a gene. The length of the CDR3 is 15 residues. The CDR3 is CASPPSDRPNEKLFF. In DNA form, the CDR3 reads TGTGCCAGCCCCCCCTCGGACAGGCCTAATGAAAAACTGTTTTTT.

This chain joins TRBV28 and TRBJ2-4; TRBD2 aligns across 10 bases. The J call may be mistaken, given a closer DNA end match to TRBJ2-7. The CDR3 loop spans 19 amino acids. CDR1 is MDHEN and CDR2 is SYDVKM in the germline V gene. The CDR3 region is CASSRGLGSSGGLVYEQYF. CDR3 DNA sequence: TGTGCCAGCAGCCGGGGACTGGGGAGTAGCGGGGGGCTAGTCTACGAGCAGTACTTC.

This clonotype was observed at least ten times. A much larger clone lies one base from this, so it may be a read error. The chain carries TRBV5-1 and TRBJ2-3; 10 bases map to TRBD2. The germline V gene has CDR1 SGHRS and CDR2 YFSETQ. This CDR3 has 14 amino acids. The CDR3: CASSLGTSADTQYF. The CDR3 region has the DNA TGTGCCAGCAGCTTAGGGACTAGCGCAGATACGCAGTATTTT. The full variable domain, its missing parts supplied by reference TRBV5-1 and TRBJ2-3, is KAGVTQTPRYLIKTRGQQVTLSCSPISGHRSVSWYQQTPGQGLQFLFEYFSETQRNKGNFPGRFSGRQFSNSRSEMNVSTLELGDSALYLCASSLGTSADTQYFGPGTRLTVL.

This clonotype was counted only a few times. The CDR3 DNA reads TGTGCCAGCAGCTTTTCGACTAGCGAAGAGACCCAGTACTTC. Its protein is CASSFSTSEETQYF. The genes are TRBV7-2 and TRBJ2-5; 8 bases line up with TRBD2. The CDR3 has 14 residues. Losses at the gene ends were 3 bases for V and 3 bases for J; bases not matched to a gene: 3. Germline V CDR1 and CDR2: SGHTA, FQGNSA. The variable domain in full, with the rest retrieved from reference TRBV7-2 and TRBJ2-5, is GAGVSQSPSNKVTEKGKDVELRCDPISGHTALYWYRQSLGQGLEFLIYFQGNSAPDKSGLPSDRFSAERTGGSVSTLTIQRTQQEDSAVYLCASSFSTSEETQYFGPGTRLLVL.

This sequence joins TRBV5-6 and TRBJ2-7, with 7 bases lining up with TRBD2. Unmatched junction bases numbered 4, after V lost 2 bases and J lost 2 bases. This CDR3 is built from 14 residues. Germline V lookup: CDR1 SGHDT, CDR2 YYEEEE. CDR3 coding DNA: TGTGCCAGCAGCTTCGGACTAGGGGCCTACGAGCAGTACTTC. The encoded protein is CASSFGLGAYEQYF.

The rearrangement joins TRBV4-1 to TRBJ1-2; D remains ambiguous. Germline V gene lookup returns CDR1 MGHRA and CDR2 YSYEKL. This CDR3 is 16 amino acids long. V was cut by 1 base and J by 7 bases, with 19 bases left in between. CDR3: CASSQVIIVPGSGYTF. The CDR3 coding sequence is TGCGCCAGCAGCCAAGTGATAATCGTTCCGGGCTCTGGCTACACCTTC.

This clonotype was seen a few times. The CDR3 here is CASSVVGTGIQETQYF. The CDR3 coding sequence is TGTGCCAGCAGCGTAGTTGGGACAGGGATCCAAGAGACCCAGTACTTC. The chain combines TRBV9 with TRBJ2-5; the match to TRBD1 covers 9 bases. Germline V gene lookup returns CDR1 SGDLS and CDR2 YYNGEE. The V gene end was trimmed by 0 bases and the J gene end by 1 base; junction bases not matched to a gene: 4. This CDR3 spans 16 amino acids.

This CDR3 is CSVTRTGSTNEKLFF. In DNA form, the CDR3 reads TGCAGCGTTACCCGGACGGGGTCAACTAATGAAAAACTGTTTTTT. J is TRBJ1-4 and V is TRBV29-1; D ambiguous. Trimming removed 5 bases from V and 0 bases from J, with 13 bases in between. Germline CDR1 and CDR2: SQVTM and ANQGSEA. The CDR3 sequence is 15 residues long. The full variable domain, with the rest looked up from reference TRBV29-1 and TRBJ1-4, is SAVISQKPSRDICQRGTSLTIQCQVDSQVTMMFWYRQQPGQSLTLIATANQGSEATYESGFVIDKFPISRPNLTFSTLTVSNMSPEDSSIYLCSVTRTGSTNEKLFFGSGTQLSVL.

CDR3 in amino acids: CASSFHGTGDTDTQYF. CDR3 DNA: TGTGCCAGCAGCTTCCACGGGACAGGGGACACAGATACGCAGTATTTT. The chain couples TRBV5-5 to TRBJ2-3; 10 nucleotides align to TRBD1. The CDR3 is made up of 16 amino acids. The germline V gene has CDR1 SGHKS and CDR2 YYEKEE (reference sequence). Trimming took 2 bases from V and 2 from J; bases not matched to a gene: 5. The full variable domain, in which reference TRBV5-5 and TRBJ2-3 provide the parts outside the CDR3, is DAGVTQSPTHLIKTRGQQVTLRCSPISGHKSVSWYQQVLGQGPQFIFQYYEKEERGRGNFPDRFSARQFPNYSSELNVNALLLGDSALYLCASSFHGTGDTDTQYFGPGTRLTVL.